The text below deals with one T cell receptor beta chain. Its antigen is undetermined. Profiled with immunoSEQ multiplex PCR; TCRdb holds only in-frame clones, not every one. The table shows around 130,000 clones, with about 81% occurring only once. The sample comes from a study of PD-L1 blockade in urothelial cancer. Looking at the study overall: Analyses used blood from 3 weeks (second dose) and 6 weeks after treatment start. T cells numbered a median of around 140,000 in the blood samples.

Study-level findings and limits: Below-median blood TCR clonality before treatment forecast better survival. By 3 weeks, tumor-associated blood clones had expanded more in durable-benefit patients.

The time point was: pretreatment peripheral blood. Germline CDR1 MDHEN, CDR2 SYDVKM. The CDR3 consists of 16 residues. The V and J ends lost 4 bases and 0 bases, in that order; junction bases with no gene match: 5. The source material was PBMCs, sampled around atezolizumab (anti-PD-L1) treatment. The sequence derives from a man aged 50 to 60 with urothelial cancer. The genes are TRBV28 and TRBJ2-7; TRBD2 matches at 11 bases. The chain's CDR3 is CASSSRLAGYSYEQYF. The CDR3 DNA reads as TGTGCCAGCAGTTCAAGACTAGCGGGATACTCCTACGAGCAGTACTTC. Drawing the rest from reference TRBV28 and TRBJ2-7, the complete variable domain is DVKVTQSSRYLVKRTGEKVFLECVQDMDHENMFWYRQDPGLGLRLIYFSYDVKMKEKGDIPEGYSVSREKKERFSLILESASTNQTSMYLCASSSRLAGYSYEQYFGPGTRLTVT.